The following is a TCR beta chain sequence with its context. Looked up from germline, CDR1 is SGHTS and CDR2 is YDEGEE. The CDR3 sequence is 15 residues long. J lost 1 base, V lost 2 bases, and 3 bases had no gene match. Authors' data handling: Reference gene primer amplification yielded estimated nucleated cell counts. The protocol was immunoSEQ multiplex PCR, while the TCRdb copy is restricted to in-frame clones and leaves out a portion. D and trimming come from the DNA, and the V and J calls and clone size come from that table. The sample shows about 73,000 clones, approximately 88% of them seen only once. These data come from a study of blood T cell repertoires in COVID-19. About the study: Collection of acute and convalescent COVID-19 samples took place in the United States, Italy and Spain. T cells, B-cell-depleted T cells, or PBMCs provided the cDNA or gDNA that served as material.

The sequencing sample was made of peripheral blood. This sequence joins TRBV5-8 and TRBJ2-1, with 7 positions matching TRBD2. The clonotype comes from an elderly man with active or convalescent COVID-19. CDR3 sequence reads: CASSFLAESYNEQFF. The DNA of the CDR3 is TGTGCCAGCAGCTTTCTAGCGGAGTCCTACAATGAGCAGTTCTTC.